A selection of T cell receptor beta chains follows, all from one sample in a study of blood T cells in healthy people across ages. TCRdb re-analysed the 5' RACE reads in MiXCR, keeping a single row per CDR3 protein. The sample consists of 1.5 million to 2 million distinct CDR3 sequences, roughly 52% of them appearing once. Sample: blood. The receptors originated from a woman aged 35 to 49 in good health. The CDR3 runs from the conserved cysteine through the conserved F or W. D genes are given only for firm matches. For some rows the clone size is stated as once, few or many, or as a class when expanded; others skip it.

>TRBJ2-1|TRBD2|few|TRBV7-2|17
TGTGCCAGCAGCTTAGCGTTGACTAGCGGGGTGGGCAATGAGCAGTTCTTC
CASSLALTSGVGNEQFF
>TRBJ2-1|TRBD1|NA|TRBV6-2/TRBV6-3|18
TGTGCCAGCAGTTACTTGGCCCAGACAGGGGGCGACTACAATGAGCAGTTCTTC
CASSYLAQTGGDYNEQFF
>TRBJ2-3|NA|few|TRBV5-1|15
TGCGCCAGCAGCCCAGGACTTTTAGCCGCGGATACGCAGTATTTT
CASSPGLLAADTQYF
>TRBJ2-1|NA|NA|TRBV27|14
TGTGCCAGCAGTCTGGGAGAAGGGCACAATGAGCAGTTCTTC
CASSLGEGHNEQFF
>TRBJ2-7|NA|NA|TRBV14|15
TGTGCCAGCAGCCAAGGAAGAGCGCTGTCCTACGAGCAGTACTTC
CASSQGRALSYEQYF
>TRBJ2-7|NA|NA|TRBV20-1|12
TGCAGGCATCCCAGGGGATCCTACGAGCAGTACTTC
CRHPRGSYEQYF
>TRBJ2-7|TRBD1|NA|TRBV15|16
TGTGCCACCAGCAGAGGGGACAGGGACGCCAACTACGAGCAGTACTTC
CATSRGDRDANYEQYF
>TRBJ1-2|TRBD1|NA|TRBV20-1|15
TGCAGTGCTAGTTCGGACAGGGAAGTTAACTATGGCTACACCTTC
CSASSDREVNYGYTF
>TRBJ2-4|NA|once|TRBV6-1|14
TGTGCCAGCAGTGACTACCTAACCAAAAACATTCAGTACTTC
CASSDYLTKNIQYF
>TRBJ1-2|NA|few|TRBV7-2|12
TGTGCCAGCAGCCGCCAATCCTATGGCTACACCTTC
CASSRQSYGYTF
>TRBJ2-7|NA|few|TRBV20-1|16
TGCAGTGCTAGAGGACTGACTAGTAGTTCCTACAATGAGCAGTACTTC
CSARGLTSSSYNEQYF
>TRBJ2-1|TRBD1|NA|TRBV6-2/TRBV6-3|15
TGTGCCAGCAGTAACCCGGACAGGGTTTACAATGAGCAGTTCTTC
CASSNPDRVYNEQFF
>TRBJ2-3|TRBD2|few|TRBV6-5|20
TGTGCCAGCAGTTATAGACCGGTTACTAGCGGGGGTTCTAGCACAGATACGCAGTATTTT
CASSYRPVTSGGSSTDTQYF
>TRBJ2-1|NA|once|TRBV6-5|14
TGTGCCAGCAGCCCCTTGGAGGGGCTAGGTGAGCAGTTCTTC
CASSPLEGLGEQFF
>TRBJ1-2|TRBD1|few|TRBV12-3/TRBV12-4|13
TGTGCCAGCAGTACAAGGGGGCCCTATGGCTACACCTTC
CASSTRGPYGYTF
>TRBJ2-1|TRBD1|NA|TRBV7-3|16
TGTGCCAGCAGCTTAACTGGGACAGAGACATACAATGAGCAGTTCTTC
CASSLTGTETYNEQFF
>TRBJ1-2|NA|once|TRBV29-1|12
TGCAGCGTTGAAATCGGTGGTGGAGGCTACACCTTC
CSVEIGGGGYTF
>TRBJ2-3|NA|NA|TRBV3-1|18
TGTGCCAGCAGCCAAGAAGGCGGGCCAGCATCGGTCACAGATACGCAGTATTTT
CASSQEGGPASVTDTQYF
>TRBJ2-1|TRBD1|NA|TRBV10-2|14
TGCGCCAGCAGTAACGGACAGGGGGTAGGTGAGCAGTTCTTC
CASSNGQGVGEQFF
>TRBJ2-5|TRBD2|NA|TRBV7-3|18
TGTGCCAGCAGCCCAAGAGGGCGCGTCGGGGGGAAACAAGAGACCCAGTACTTC
CASSPRGRVGGKQETQYF
>TRBJ1-1|TRBD1|NA|TRBV7-8|12
TGTGCCAGCAGCAGGACAGGGACTGAAGCTTTCTTT
CASSRTGTEAFF
>TRBJ1-2|TRBD1|NA|TRBV18|16
TGTGCCAGCTCACCATCCCCCGGGACAGGGGTCTATGGCTACACCTTC
CASSPSPGTGVYGYTF
>TRBJ2-5|NA|NA|TRBV6-2/TRBV6-3|14
TGTGCCAGCAGTGCCCTTAGGGGGGTCGTGGACCAGTACTTC
CASSALRGVVDQYF
>TRBJ1-2|TRBD1|NA|TRBV20-1|14
TGCAGTGCTCCGGGACAGGGAGGAGGCTATGGCTACACCTTC
CSAPGQGGGYGYTF
>TRBJ1-4|NA|NA|TRBV7-2|13
TGTGCCAGCAAGGACAGTTCTAATGAAAAACTGTTTTTT
CASKDSSNEKLFF
>TRBJ2-1|NA|few|TRBV13|15
TGTGCCAGCAGCTTAGTGGAGAGCTCCTACAATGAGCAGTTCTTC
CASSLVESSYNEQFF